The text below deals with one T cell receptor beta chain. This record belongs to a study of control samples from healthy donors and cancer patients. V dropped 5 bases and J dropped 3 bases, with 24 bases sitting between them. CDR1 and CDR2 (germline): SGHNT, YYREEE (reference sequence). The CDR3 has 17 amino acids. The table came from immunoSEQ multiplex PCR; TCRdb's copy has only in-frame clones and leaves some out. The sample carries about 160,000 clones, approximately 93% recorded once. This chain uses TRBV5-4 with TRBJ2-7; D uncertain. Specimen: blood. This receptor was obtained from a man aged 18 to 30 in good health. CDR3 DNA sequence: TGTGCCAGCAGTTCCCGACCCCAACCCGGCCTCTACTACGAGCAGTACTTC. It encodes CASSSRPQPGLYYEQYF.